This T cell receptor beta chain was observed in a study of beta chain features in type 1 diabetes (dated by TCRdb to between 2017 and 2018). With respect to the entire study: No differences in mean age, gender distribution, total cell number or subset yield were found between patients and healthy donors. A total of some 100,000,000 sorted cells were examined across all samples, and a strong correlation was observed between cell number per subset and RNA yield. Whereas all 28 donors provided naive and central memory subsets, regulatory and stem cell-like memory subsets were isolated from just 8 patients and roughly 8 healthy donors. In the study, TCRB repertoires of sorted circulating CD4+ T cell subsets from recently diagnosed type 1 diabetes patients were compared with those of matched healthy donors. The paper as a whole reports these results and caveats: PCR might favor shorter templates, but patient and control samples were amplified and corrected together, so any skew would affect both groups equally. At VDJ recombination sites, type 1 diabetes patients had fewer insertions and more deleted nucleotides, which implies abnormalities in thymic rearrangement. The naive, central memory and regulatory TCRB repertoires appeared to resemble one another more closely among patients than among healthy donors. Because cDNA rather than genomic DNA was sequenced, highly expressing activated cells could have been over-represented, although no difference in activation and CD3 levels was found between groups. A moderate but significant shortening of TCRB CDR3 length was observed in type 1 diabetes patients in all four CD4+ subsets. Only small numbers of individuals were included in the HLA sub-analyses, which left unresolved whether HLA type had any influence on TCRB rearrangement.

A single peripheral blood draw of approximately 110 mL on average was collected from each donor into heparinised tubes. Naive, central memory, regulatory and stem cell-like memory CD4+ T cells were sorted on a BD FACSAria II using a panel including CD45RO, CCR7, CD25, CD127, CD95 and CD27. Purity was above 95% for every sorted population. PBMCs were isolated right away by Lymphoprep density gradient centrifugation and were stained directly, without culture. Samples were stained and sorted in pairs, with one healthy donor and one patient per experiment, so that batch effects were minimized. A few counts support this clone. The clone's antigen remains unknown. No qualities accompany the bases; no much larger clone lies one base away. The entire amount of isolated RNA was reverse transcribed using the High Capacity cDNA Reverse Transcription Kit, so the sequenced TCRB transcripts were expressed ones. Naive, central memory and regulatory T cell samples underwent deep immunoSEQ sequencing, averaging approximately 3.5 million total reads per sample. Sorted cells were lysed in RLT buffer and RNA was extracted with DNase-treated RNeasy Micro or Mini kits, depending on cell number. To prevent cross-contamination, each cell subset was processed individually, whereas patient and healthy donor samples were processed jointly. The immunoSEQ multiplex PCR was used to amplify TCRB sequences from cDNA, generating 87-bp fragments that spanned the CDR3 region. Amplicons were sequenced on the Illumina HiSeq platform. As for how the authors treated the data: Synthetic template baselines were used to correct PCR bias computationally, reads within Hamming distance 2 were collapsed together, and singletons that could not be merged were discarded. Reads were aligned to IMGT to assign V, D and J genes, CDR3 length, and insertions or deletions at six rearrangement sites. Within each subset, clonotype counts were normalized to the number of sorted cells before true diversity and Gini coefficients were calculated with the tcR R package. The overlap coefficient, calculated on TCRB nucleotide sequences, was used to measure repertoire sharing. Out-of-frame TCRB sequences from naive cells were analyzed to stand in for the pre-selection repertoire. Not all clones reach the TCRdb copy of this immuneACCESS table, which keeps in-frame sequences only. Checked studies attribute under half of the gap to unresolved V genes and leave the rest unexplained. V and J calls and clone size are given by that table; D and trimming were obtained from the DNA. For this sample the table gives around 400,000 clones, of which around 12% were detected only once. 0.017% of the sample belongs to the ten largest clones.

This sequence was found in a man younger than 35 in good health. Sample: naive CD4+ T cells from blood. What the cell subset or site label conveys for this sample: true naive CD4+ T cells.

The DNA sequence follows: TGTGCCAGTAGACGTATGACAGGGGGCAATCAGCCCCAGCATTTT. It specifies CASRRMTGGNQPQHF. This chain joins TRBV19 to TRBJ1-5, with 8 bases in between that match TRBD1. The CDR3 goes from the cysteine to the phenylalanine over 15 residues. Only the CDR3 DNA stays, 45 bases, in frame from base 1. As encoded in the germline V gene (reference sequence), CDR1 is LNHDA while CDR2 is SQIVND. Unmatched junction bases come to 6, with V trimmed by 6 bases and J by 2 bases.